This T cell receptor beta chain was obtained from a study of metastatic and nonmetastatic thyroid tumors. Every patient was untreated before thyroid surgery. The CDR3 consists of 15 residues. Germline CDR1 DFQATT, CDR2 SNEGSKA (reference sequence). V was shortened by 6 bases and J by 0 bases, with 14 bases between the two germline ends. This clone occurred many times. TCRdb called clones again from the PCR reads with MiXCR. The sample contains roughly 48,000 clones, more than 20% of which appear only once. The rearrangement links TRBV20-1 to TRBJ2-2; D possibly corresponds to TRBD1 (6 bases). What was sequenced was blood. The TCR was taken from a male donor with papillary thyroid cancer or a benign thyroid nodule (not recorded which). Some clones in this sample may be carry-over from other donors' samples. The CDR3: CSALAGVPNTGELFF. The DNA of the CDR3 is TGCAGTGCCCTCGCAGGGGTTCCGAACACCGGGGAGCTGTTTTTT.